This TCR beta chain was captured in a study of blood T cell repertoires in COVID-19 (dated by TCRdb to between 2020 and 2021). For context, the study as a whole: Samples covering the acute and convalescent phases of COVID-19 were provided by collaborators in the United States, Italy and Spain. The material from the prospective study consisted of cDNA or gDNA derived from T cells, B-cell-depleted T cells, or PBMCs. Subjects who had been exposed to COVID-19, were actively infected with it, or had recovered from it provided the deeply sampled blood TCRbeta repertoires that made up the dataset. The repertoires were released in a freely available public database intended as a resource for research on the immune response to SARS-CoV-2. The samples were drawn from two sources: the first 160 participants of the ongoing ImmuneRACE study, and 1,000 to 1,500 subjects contributed by 6 global collaborators. A de-identified subject ID, COVID-19 status, age in years and sex were almost always included in the sample metadata. Where HLA class I and class II types were available, the types were taken from metadata supplied by the sample provider, not from assay-based typing.

TCRbeta CDR3 regions were amplified from genomic DNA by means of the immunoSEQ Assay, a bias-controlled multiplex PCR. As for how the authors treated the data: The number of nucleated cells in each sample was estimated from the amplification of reference gene primers within the assay. To quantify the absolute abundance of each unique TCRbeta CDR3 rearrangement, sequence reads were collapsed and filtered. For each sample, productive Simpson clonality was calculated as the square root of Simpson's diversity index across productive rearrangements. TCRdb mirrors the immuneACCESS table, restricted to in-frame sequences. Some clones are absent from its copies; in checked studies, under half trace to an unresolved V gene, and the reason for the others is unknown. V, J and clone size were drawn from that table, and D and trimming were deduced from the DNA. This sample comprises a few hundred thousand clones, approximately 85% of them detected only once. The leading ten clones occupy 0.65% to 0.95% of the sample.

The paper as a whole reports these results and caveats: Clinical and demographic metadata were provided uncurated, with the amount varying by source and participant.

Details on this clone: What this receptor recognizes is not known. No base-level quality is on record; no much larger clone is a single base apart.

CDR1 SGHAT and CDR2 FQNNGV are derived from the germline V gene. Between the V and J ends, shortened by 1 base and 0 bases respectively, the junction contains 13 bases. The CDR3 runs 16 residues from the cysteine to the phenylalanine. The read is trimmed to its CDR3 DNA, 48 bases read in frame from base 1. The collaborating institutions used their own protocols to collect whole blood in K2EDTA tubes. For TCRbeta analysis, collaborators shipped samples in one of three forms: frozen whole blood, isolated PBMCs, or DNA extracted from either of those sample types. The chain is made from TRBV11-2 and TRBJ2-7; the D gene is not confidently resolved. The clonotype originates from a woman in her 30s with acute or convalescent COVID-19. Sequenced: peripheral blood. For the CDR3, the sequence is CASSLVFSSGSYEQYF. Read as DNA, the sequence is TGTGCCAGCAGCTTAGTCTTTTCTTCGGGCTCCTACGAGCAGTACTTC.